The clone carrying this TCR beta chain was seen once. PCR used 60 Vbeta primers and 13 Jbeta primers. Here immunoSEQ multiplex PCR was the method, and the copy in TCRdb shows in-frame clones only, minus some. The sample has 150,000 or so clones; roughly four fifths are singletons. CDR3 size: 14 residues. The V gene lost 4 bases and the J gene lost 2 bases, with 11 bases spanning the gap. CDR1 is MDHEN and CDR2 is SYDVKM in the germline V gene. This sample was taken from a study of cytomegalovirus exposure and HLA in healthy donors. Study in general: Findings of an earlier analysis included roughly 120 million unique TCR beta sequences from some 200 million T cells.

The V call is TRBV28, the J call TRBJ2-5; the D gene is possibly TRBD2 (5 bases). The sequence derives from a man aged 50 to 59 in good health and CMV-seropositive. The specimen was PBMCs. The CDR3 loop reads CASSYGGRQETQYF. CDR3 DNA: TGTGCCAGCAGTTACGGCGGGCGGCAAGAGACCCAGTACTTC. Using reference TRBV28 and TRBJ2-5 for the parts outside the CDR3, the full variable domain is DVKVTQSSRYLVKRTGEKVFLECVQDMDHENMFWYRQDPGLGLRLIYFSYDVKMKEKGDIPEGYSVSREKKERFSLILESASTNQTSMYLCASSYGGRQETQYFGPGTRLLVL.